Listed below are T cell receptor beta chains from one sample, sequenced in a study of regulatory T cells in long-lasting Graves disease. TCRdb processed the multiplex PCR reads anew with MiXCR; each CDR3 protein has one entry. This table holds about 470,000 distinct CDR3 sequences, roughly 21% found once. The sample in question was peripheral blood mononuclear cells (PBMCs), obtained when the disease was refractory, from a patient treated with antithyroid drugs. These receptors came from a female donor with Graves disease. Each CDR3 is given with its conserved first and last residue. A D gene is named only where the DNA matches it firmly. Clone sizes are given selectively: once, few, many, or a class where the clone is expanded.

J: TRBJ2-2; V: TRBV6-2/TRBV6-3; D: NA; size: NA; DNA: TGTGCCAGCATTCGGGGGTCCCTAGTAAACACCGGGGAGCTGTTTTTT; CDR3: CASIRGSLVNTGELFF
J: TRBJ2-3; V: TRBV7-2; D: NA; size: NA; DNA: TGTGCCAGCAGCATATTAGGGCCCAGGGATACGCAGTATTTT; CDR3: CASSILGPRDTQYF
J: TRBJ1-5; V: TRBV7-6; D: NA; size: NA; DNA: TGTGCCAGCAGCTTAGTGCCGGTTGAGAACTCCGGCAATCAGCCCCAGCATTTT; CDR3: CASSLVPVENSGNQPQHF
J: TRBJ2-7; V: TRBV29-1; D: TRBD1; size: NA; DNA: TGCAGCGTCACCGGGACAGGGGGCTTCGAGCAGTACTTC; CDR3: CSVTGTGGFEQYF
J: TRBJ2-1; V: TRBV6-2/TRBV6-3; D: TRBD2; size: NA; DNA: TGTGCCAGCAGTTACAGGGAGACGGAGGGACTAGCGGGAGGGGGTGAGCAGTTCTTC; CDR3: CASSYRETEGLAGGGEQFF
J: TRBJ1-2; V: TRBV29-1; D: NA; size: few; DNA: TGCAGCGCCGAGGAGACAGGCGGCTACACCTTC; CDR3: CSAEETGGYTF
J: TRBJ1-5; V: TRBV19; D: NA; size: NA; DNA: TGTGCCAGTACAGTGTTGGGTCAGCCCCAGCATTTT; CDR3: CASTVLGQPQHF
J: TRBJ1-1; V: TRBV12-3/TRBV12-4; D: TRBD1; size: NA; DNA: TGTGCCAGCCAAAAACCCGGGACAGGGGGAAGAACTGAAGCTTTCTTT; CDR3: CASQKPGTGGRTEAFF
J: TRBJ2-2; V: TRBV6-5; D: TRBD2; size: NA; DNA: TGTGCCAGCAGTTATCCCCTGGCCAGCGGGATAAACACCGGGGAGCTGTTTTTT; CDR3: CASSYPLASGINTGELFF
J: TRBJ1-1; V: TRBV29-1; D: NA; size: NA; DNA: TGCAGCGTTGATAAGGGAAGGACTGAAGCTTTCTTT; CDR3: CSVDKGRTEAFF
J: TRBJ2-5; V: TRBV5-1; D: NA; size: few; DNA: TGCGCCAGCAAGGTTGAAGGCCTGTACCAAGAGACCCAGTACTTC; CDR3: CASKVEGLYQETQYF
J: TRBJ1-1; V: TRBV20-1; D: NA; size: few; DNA: TGCAGTGCTAGAAGGGGGGAACACACTGAAGCTTTCTTT; CDR3: CSARRGEHTEAFF
J: TRBJ1-1; V: TRBV30; D: NA; size: NA; DNA: TGTGCCTGGAGTGCCCCATTTTCAGCTTTCTTT; CDR3: CAWSAPFSAFF
J: TRBJ1-1; V: TRBV28; D: NA; size: many; DNA: TGTGCCATCTTCCCGGGGAAGAACACTGAAGCTTTCTTT; CDR3: CAIFPGKNTEAFF
J: TRBJ1-5; V: TRBV24-1; D: NA; size: few; DNA: TGTGCCACCAGTGAAAGGGAGGACCCGGCGGGCCATCAGCCCCAGCATTTT; CDR3: CATSEREDPAGHQPQHF
J: TRBJ2-7; V: TRBV7-6; D: NA; size: NA; DNA: TGTGCCAGCAGCTCCGCTGACCGGATCCACCCCTACGAGCAGTACTTC; CDR3: CASSSADRIHPYEQYF
J: TRBJ1-3; V: TRBV9; D: NA; size: NA; DNA: TGTGCCAGCAGCGAGAATGGCCCGAGGGGGGACACCATATATTTT; CDR3: CASSENGPRGDTIYF
J: TRBJ1-1; V: TRBV27; D: NA; size: many; DNA: TGTGCCAGCAGTTCAATAGGCCGGGTCTTGAACACTGAAGCTTTCTTT; CDR3: CASSSIGRVLNTEAFF
J: TRBJ2-5; V: TRBV29-1; D: TRBD2; size: NA; DNA: TGCAGCGTTGTTTTTCTAGCGGGAGGGGAGACCCAGTACTTC; CDR3: CSVVFLAGGETQYF
J: TRBJ1-2; V: TRBV6-2/TRBV6-3; D: NA; size: many; DNA: TGTGCCAGCAGTCCCCGACTAGATGACCGTGAGGAGTATGGCTACACCTTC; CDR3: CASSPRLDDREEYGYTF
J: TRBJ1-2; V: TRBV27; D: NA; size: many; DNA: TGTGCCAGCACCGCGCCGGGGTATGGCTACACCTTC; CDR3: CASTAPGYGYTF
J: TRBJ2-3; V: TRBV20-1; D: NA; size: NA; DNA: TGCAGTGCTAGAGAGAAGGGGAGCACAGATACGCAGTATTTT; CDR3: CSAREKGSTDTQYF
J: TRBJ1-3; V: TRBV6-2/TRBV6-3; D: TRBD1; size: few; DNA: TGTGCCAGCAGTTACTCGGGGACAGGGACAGTCTCTGGAAACACCATATATTTT; CDR3: CASSYSGTGTVSGNTIYF
J: TRBJ2-1; V: TRBV20-1; D: NA; size: NA; DNA: TGCAGTGCTAGAGTTCTAGTGGATGAGCAGTTCTTC; CDR3: CSARVLVDEQFF
J: TRBJ2-5; V: TRBV7-9; D: TRBD2; size: few; DNA: TGTGCCAGCAGCCGGCTAGCGGGGGGGGCAGAGACCCAGTACTTC; CDR3: CASSRLAGGAETQYF
J: TRBJ1-1; V: TRBV7-9; D: NA; size: few; DNA: TGTGCCAGCAGCTCCGGTCTGTGGGGCACTGAAGCTTTCTTT; CDR3: CASSSGLWGTEAFF
J: TRBJ2-5; V: TRBV11-2; D: TRBD2; size: many; DNA: TGTGCCAGCAGCTATCCAAGCGGGGTCCAAGAGACCCAGTACTTC; CDR3: CASSYPSGVQETQYF
J: TRBJ1-1; V: TRBV11-3; D: TRBD1; size: many; DNA: TGTGCCAGCAGCTCGATATGGACAGGGGGCCCTGGCGTGACTGAAGCTTTCTTT; CDR3: CASSSIWTGGPGVTEAFF
J: TRBJ1-1; V: TRBV6-5; D: NA; size: NA; DNA: TGTGCCAGCAGTTATCCAGGGTCTGAAGCTTTCTTT; CDR3: CASSYPGSEAFF
J: TRBJ2-7; V: TRBV29-1; D: TRBD2; size: many; DNA: TGCAGCGTTGACGGAGAGACTAGCGGCGAGCAGTACTTC; CDR3: CSVDGETSGEQYF
J: TRBJ1-4; V: TRBV24-1; D: TRBD1; size: many; DNA: TGTGCCACCAGTGACTGGGACAGGGGAAGAGAAAAACTGTTTTTT; CDR3: CATSDWDRGREKLFF
J: TRBJ2-2; V: TRBV24-1; D: TRBD2; size: many; DNA: TGTGCCACCAGAGGGACTAGCGGGGGAATCGGGGAGCTGTTTTTT; CDR3: CATRGTSGGIGELFF
J: TRBJ1-6; V: TRBV7-8; D: NA; size: NA; DNA: TGTGCCAGCAGCCCGGGGACCCTAACGAGCTCCTATAATTCACCCCTCCACTTT; CDR3: CASSPGTLTSSYNSPLHF
J: TRBJ1-6; V: TRBV11-2; D: NA; size: many; DNA: TGTGCCAGCAGCTCGTCCTATAATTCACCCCTCCACTTT; CDR3: CASSSSYNSPLHF
J: TRBJ1-4; V: TRBV2; D: TRBD1; size: many; DNA: TGTGCCAGCAGTGAATTGGGGACAGGGGCTGAAAAACTGTTTTTT; CDR3: CASSELGTGAEKLFF
J: TRBJ1-3; V: TRBV6-1; D: NA; size: NA; DNA: TGTGCCAGCAGCTTATCAGGGTGGGGAAACACCATATATTTT; CDR3: CASSLSGWGNTIYF
J: TRBJ2-6; V: TRBV20-1; D: NA; size: few; DNA: TGCAGTGCTAGGGCCGCACTCCAGGGGGCCAACGTCCTGACTTTC; CDR3: CSARAALQGANVLTF
J: TRBJ2-6; V: TRBV28; D: TRBD1; size: NA; DNA: TGTGCCAGCAGTACCGGGACAGTTTACTCTGGGGCCAACGTCCTGACTTTC; CDR3: CASSTGTVYSGANVLTF
J: TRBJ2-7; V: TRBV6-1; D: NA; size: NA; DNA: TGTGCCAGCACCACTCTCGGTACAGGGACCCACGAGCAGTACTTC; CDR3: CASTTLGTGTHEQYF
J: TRBJ2-7; V: TRBV20-1; D: NA; size: NA; DNA: TGCAGTGCTATTCCTGGCGGAAGAAACTACGAGCAGTACTTC; CDR3: CSAIPGGRNYEQYF
J: TRBJ2-7; V: TRBV28; D: TRBD2; size: many; DNA: TGTGCCAGCACGCGGGGAGGGCGGGGTGACGAGCAGTACTTC; CDR3: CASTRGGRGDEQYF
J: TRBJ1-3; V: TRBV6-1; D: TRBD1; size: many; DNA: TGTGCCAGCACCGACCCGGGACAGGCTTTGGGTAACACCATATATTTT; CDR3: CASTDPGQALGNTIYF
J: TRBJ2-3; V: TRBV7-9; D: NA; size: few; DNA: TGTGCCAGCAGCCCCCCAGGATGGTACACAGATACGCAGTATTTT; CDR3: CASSPPGWYTDTQYF
J: TRBJ1-1; V: TRBV11-1; D: NA; size: few; DNA: TGTGCCAGCAGCTCATTGACCGGGAGGGCTTTCTTT; CDR3: CASSSLTGRAFF
J: TRBJ2-7; V: TRBV4-1; D: TRBD2; size: NA; DNA: TGCGCCAGCAGCCAAGGGACGGGAGGACCCTACGAGCAGTACTTC; CDR3: CASSQGTGGPYEQYF
J: TRBJ2-7; V: TRBV11-3; D: NA; size: NA; DNA: TGTGCCAGCAGCTTTCCTTTAGGGCAGGGCGAGCAGTACTTC; CDR3: CASSFPLGQGEQYF
J: TRBJ1-2; V: TRBV7-9; D: NA; size: few; DNA: TGTGCCAGCAGCTTAGAGGGCAACTACTATGGCTACACCTTC; CDR3: CASSLEGNYYGYTF
J: TRBJ2-3; V: TRBV25-1; D: NA; size: NA; DNA: TGTGCCAGCAGTGATACCATGGCGGCCGGACACCAAGCCACAGATACGCAGTATTTT; CDR3: CASSDTMAAGHQATDTQYF
J: TRBJ2-7; V: TRBV5-1; D: NA; size: few; DNA: TGCGCCAGCACTTACGGGTCGTCCTACGAGCAGTACTTC; CDR3: CASTYGSSYEQYF
J: TRBJ2-7; V: TRBV9; D: NA; size: NA; DNA: TGTGCCAGCAGCGTCGCGGCGGTCTCCCTGGAGCAGTACTTC; CDR3: CASSVAAVSLEQYF
J: TRBJ2-1; V: TRBV7-3; D: NA; size: NA; DNA: TGTGCCAGCAGCTCTCCGGGTTTAAATGAGCAGTTCTTC; CDR3: CASSSPGLNEQFF
J: TRBJ1-1; V: TRBV13; D: TRBD1; size: few; DNA: TGTGCCAGCAGCCCGCAGGGGGAAGCGTTGCTGGACACTGAAGCTTTCTTT; CDR3: CASSPQGEALLDTEAFF
J: TRBJ2-4; V: TRBV7-9; D: NA; size: many; DNA: TGTGCCTCCCAGCTGGGTGAGGTGAAGAACATTCAGTACTTC; CDR3: CASQLGEVKNIQYF
J: TRBJ2-1; V: TRBV20-1; D: TRBD2; size: NA; DNA: TGCAGTGCTAGAGGCTATGGACTAGCGGAATACAATGAGCAGTTCTTC; CDR3: CSARGYGLAEYNEQFF
J: TRBJ2-5; V: TRBV7-9; D: NA; size: few; DNA: TGTGCCAGCAGCTTAATCGGGGGCATTCAGGAGACCCAGTACTTC; CDR3: CASSLIGGIQETQYF
J: TRBJ1-2; V: TRBV14; D: NA; size: NA; DNA: TGTGCCAGCAGCCACACAAATGACTATGGCTACACCTTC; CDR3: CASSHTNDYGYTF
J: TRBJ2-2; V: TRBV5-1; D: NA; size: NA; DNA: TGCGCCAGCAGCTTGATTGTCGGGGAGCTGTTTTTT; CDR3: CASSLIVGELFF
J: TRBJ2-7; V: TRBV28; D: NA; size: many; DNA: TGTGCCAGCAGTTTAATCGACCGCTCCTACGAGCAGTACTTC; CDR3: CASSLIDRSYEQYF
J: TRBJ2-7; V: TRBV10-3; D: NA; size: NA; DNA: TGTGCCATCAGTGAATCTTACCGGACCTACGAGCAGTACTTC; CDR3: CAISESYRTYEQYF
J: TRBJ1-5; V: TRBV2; D: NA; size: many; DNA: TGTGCCAGCAGTGAAGCGCCGGGGGAAGGTAGGCAGCCCCAGCATTTT; CDR3: CASSEAPGEGRQPQHF